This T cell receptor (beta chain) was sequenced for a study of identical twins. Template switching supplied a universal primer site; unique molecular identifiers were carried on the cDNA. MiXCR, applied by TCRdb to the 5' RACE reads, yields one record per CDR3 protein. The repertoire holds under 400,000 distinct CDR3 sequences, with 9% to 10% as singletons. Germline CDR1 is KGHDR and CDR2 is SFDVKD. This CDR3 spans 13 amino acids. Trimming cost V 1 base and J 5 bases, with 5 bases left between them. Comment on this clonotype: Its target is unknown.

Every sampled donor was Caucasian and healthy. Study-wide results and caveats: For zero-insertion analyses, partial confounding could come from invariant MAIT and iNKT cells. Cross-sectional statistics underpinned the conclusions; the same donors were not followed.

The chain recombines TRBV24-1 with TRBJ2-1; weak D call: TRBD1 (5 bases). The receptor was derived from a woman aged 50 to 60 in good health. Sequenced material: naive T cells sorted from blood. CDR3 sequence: CATSDFRDNEQFF. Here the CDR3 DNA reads TGTGCCACCAGTGATTTCAGGGACAATGAGCAGTTCTTC.